What follows are 28 T cell receptor beta chains derived from one specimen sequenced in a study of cytomegalovirus exposure and HLA in healthy donors. The repertoire was sequenced with immunoSEQ multiplex PCR; TCRdb's copy has only in-frame clones and lacks some. The sample shows 90,000 to 150,000 clones, roughly 90% of them seen only once. The specimen sequenced was PBMCs. The origin of the receptors is a woman between 18 and 29 years old in good health and CMV-seropositive.

This clone has only a few counts. The chain uses TRBV5-1 and TRBJ1-2, with D unresolved. The CDR3 consists of 13 residues. The germline V gene has CDR1 SGHRS and CDR2 YFSETQ. V gave up 4 bases and J gave up 0 bases, with 7 bases separating them. The DNA for the CDR3 is TGCGCCAGCAGCCTGACAACTAACTATGGCTACACCTTC. This codes for CASSLTTNYGYTF.

The chain recombines TRBV18 with TRBJ1-4; TRBD1 aligns across 9 bases. Germline values: CDR1 KGHSH, CDR2 LQKENI. The CDR3 consists of 14 residues. V trimming: 6 bases; J trimming: 6 bases; junction bases outside the gene matches: 5. The CDR3 spells CASSPGTGHEKLFF. DNA of the CDR3: TGTGCCAGCTCCCCCGGGACAGGGCATGAAAAACTGTTTTTT.

The chain combines TRBV19 with TRBJ2-7, with 7 bases aligning to TRBD1. V dropped 6 bases and J dropped 5; count of bases not matched to a gene: 10. The CDR3 has 14 amino acids. Germline V gene lookup returns CDR1 LNHDA and CDR2 SQIVND (reference sequence). The CDR3 region is CASSLDREIDEQYF. Here the CDR3 DNA reads TGTGCCAGTAGCCTTGACAGGGAGATCGACGAGCAGTACTTC.

The V gene is TRBV4-2, the J gene TRBJ2-1; 7 positions match TRBD2. CDR3 length equals 15 residues. The junction had 8 bases not matched to a gene; V was cut back by 3 bases and J by 6 bases. CDR1 LGHNA and CDR2 YNFKEQ come from the germline V gene. The CDR3 is CASSHQLREPNEQFF. The CDR3 DNA follows: TGTGCCAGCAGCCATCAGTTGCGGGAGCCCAATGAGCAGTTCTTC.

This clone was found a few times. V usage is TRBV2 and J usage is TRBJ1-2; D not certain. Germline loops: CDR1 SNHLY, CDR2 FYNNEI. V was shortened by 3 bases and J by 1 base, with 6 bases between the two germline ends. CDR3 length equals 13 residues. This CDR3 is CASSEGSNYGYTF. The CDR3 coding sequence is TGTGCCAGCAGTGAGGGCAGTAACTATGGCTACACCTTC.

The J gene is TRBJ2-1, the V gene TRBV19, with D possibly being TRBD2 (5 bases). Germline V gene data show CDR1 as LNHDA and CDR2 as SQIVND (reference sequence). The CDR3 is 14 residues long. Trimming cost V 4 bases and J 7 bases, with 14 bases left between them. In DNA, the CDR3 is TGTGCCAGTAGTAGCGGTCCTGGGAGAAATGAGCAGTTCTTC. Translation gives CASSSGPGRNEQFF.

The table lists this clone with a count of one. The chain links TRBV5-1 to TRBJ1-1; the D is unclear. CDR3 length equals 13 residues. V lost 0 bases, J lost 5 bases, and 8 bases lay in between. Per germline, CDR1 SGHRS and CDR2 YFSETQ. CDR3 DNA sequence: TGCGCCAGCAGCTTGGTTGGGAGGACTGAAGCTTTCTTT. This codes for CASSLVGRTEAFF. The whole variable domain, filled in from reference TRBV5-1 and TRBJ1-1, reads KAGVTQTPRYLIKTRGQQVTLSCSPISGHRSVSWYQQTPGQGLQFLFEYFSETQRNKGNFPGRFSGRQFSNSRSEMNVSTLELGDSALYLCASSLVGRTEAFFGQGTRLTVV.

J is TRBJ2-4 and V is TRBV7-6; D is possibly TRBD2 (6 bases). This CDR3 has 16 amino acids. Trimming cost V 2 bases and J 6 bases, with 17 bases left between them. Germline values: CDR1 SGHVS, CDR2 FNYEAQ. CDR3 in amino acids: CASSLWVTRGRNIQYF. Here the CDR3 DNA reads TGTGCCAGCAGCTTATGGGTGACTAGGGGCAGAAACATTCAGTACTTC.

The chain uses TRBV19 and TRBJ2-7; tentatively, D is TRBD2 (6 bases). V lost 4 bases to trimming and J lost 2 bases, with 12 bases between them. This CDR3 has 14 residues. CDR1 is LNHDA, CDR2 SQIVND, per germline (reference sequence). The CDR3 loop is CASSTTGTPYEQYF. The CDR3 DNA reads TGTGCCAGTAGTACAACCGGGACTCCCTACGAGCAGTACTTC.

The gene calls are TRBV6-6 and TRBJ2-7, with 11 bases matching TRBD2. The CDR3 is made up of 12 amino acids. Looked up from germline, CDR1 is MNHNY and CDR2 is SVGAGI (reference sequence). V lost 10 bases to trimming and J lost 6 bases; unmatched junction nucleotides: 5. CDR3 coding DNA: TGTGCCACGACTAGCGGGACCCCCGAGCAGTACTTC. The encoded protein is CATTSGTPEQYF.

The chain has TRBV7-2 and TRBJ2-2; the match to TRBD2 covers 8 bases. This CDR3 has 15 amino acids. Germline V lookup: CDR1 SGHTA, CDR2 FQGNSA. The V segment lost 0 bases and the J segment 4 bases; nucleotides outside the gene matches: 1. The CDR3 bases are TGTGCCAGCAGCTTAGCTCTAGCGGGCACCGGGGAGCTGTTTTTT. Translating it yields CASSLALAGTGELFF. The whole variable domain, filled in from reference TRBV7-2 and TRBJ2-2, reads GAGVSQSPSNKVTEKGKDVELRCDPISGHTALYWYRQSLGQGLEFLIYFQGNSAPDKSGLPSDRFSAERTGGSVSTLTIQRTQQEDSAVYLCASSLALAGTGELFFGEGSRLTVL.

This chain uses TRBV7-8 with TRBJ1-5, with 8 bases that match TRBD1. Per the germline V gene, CDR1 is SGHVS and CDR2 is FQNEAQ. The V segment lost 4 bases and the J segment 3 bases; nucleotides outside the gene matches: 8. The CDR3 contains 16 residues. CDR3: CASSSGQAEDNQPQHF. For the CDR3, the DNA is TGTGCCAGCAGCTCGGGACAGGCGGAGGACAATCAGCCCCAGCATTTT.

The V gene is TRBV18, the J gene TRBJ1-6, with D possibly being TRBD1 (6 bases). The V end lost 5 bases, the J end lost 9 bases, and 14 bases lay between the germline ends. CDR1 is KGHSH, CDR2 LQKENI, per germline. The length of the CDR3 is 14 residues. The CDR3 nucleotides are TGTGCCAGCTCAAAGGGGGTCCGAGGTTCACCCCTCCACTTT. Translated, it gives CASSKGVRGSPLHF.

This clone was counted a few times. CDR3 DNA: TGTGCCTGGAGCCGGGGGACGTATGGCTACACCTTC. Amino acids: CAWSRGTYGYTF. The chain combines TRBV30 with TRBJ1-2, with D tentatively TRBD1 (5 bases). Between the trimmed V and J ends, which lost 3 bases and 5 bases, there was a span of 10 bases. The CDR3 is 12 residues long. The germline gives CDR1 GTSNPN, CDR2 SVGIG (reference sequence).

The chain employs TRBV7-2 and TRBJ2-1; D is ambiguous. Germline V CDR1 and CDR2: SGHTA, FQGNSA. V shed 1 base and J shed 0 bases, with 10 bases lying between them. This CDR3 has 16 residues. The CDR3 loop is CASSLVRVSSYNEQFF. CDR3 sequence (DNA): TGTGCCAGCAGCTTAGTACGGGTAAGCTCCTACAATGAGCAGTTCTTC.

This chain connects TRBV7-9 to TRBJ1-2; D call uncertain. CDR1 is SEHNR and CDR2 is FQNEAQ in the germline V gene (reference sequence). V was shortened by 3 bases and J by 0 bases, with 2 bases between the two germline ends. This CDR3 has 12 residues. The CDR3 DNA reads as TGTGCCAGCAGCTTTACTAACTATGGCTACACCTTC. Amino acids: CASSFTNYGYTF.

The chain uses TRBV19 and TRBJ1-2, with unresolved D. The V and J ends lost 4 bases and 1 base respectively, with 7 bases between them. CDR1 is LNHDA, CDR2 SQIVND, per germline (reference sequence). This CDR3 is built from 13 residues. CDR3 residues: CASSSGSNYGYTF. In DNA form, the CDR3 reads TGTGCCAGTAGTAGTGGTAGTAACTATGGCTACACCTTC.

The genes are TRBV7-2 and TRBJ1-4; TRBD1 might be the D (5 bases). The ends were cut back, 5 bases at V and 3 bases at J, with 10 bases in the middle. CDR3 length: 14 residues. Looked up from germline, CDR1 is SGHTA and CDR2 is FQGNSA. CDR3 sequence: CASSDGGPNEKLFF. The CDR3 DNA is TGTGCCAGCAGCGACGGGGGACCTAATGAAAAACTGTTTTTT.

The chain couples TRBV7-2 to TRBJ1-2; D is uncertain. The CDR3 is 14 amino acids. With 1 base removed from V and 4 bases from J, the gap between germline ends came to 10 bases. The germline gives CDR1 SGHTA, CDR2 FQGNSA. CDR3 nucleotide sequence: TGTGCCAGCAGCTTAGAGAATCCAGGCTATGGCTACACCTTC. This sequence encodes CASSLENPGYGYTF.

This rearrangement joins TRBV5-4 to TRBJ1-2, with D perhaps TRBD1 (5 bases). Trimming removed 4 bases from V and 4 bases from J, with 11 bases in between. CDR1 and CDR2 from the germline V gene are SGHNT and YYREEE (reference sequence). The CDR3 has 13 amino acids. This chain's CDR3 is CASSQDSSYGYTF. Written as DNA, the CDR3 is TGTGCCAGCAGCCAAGACAGCTCCTATGGCTACACCTTC.

The rearrangement links TRBV30 to TRBJ1-1; 8 bases match TRBD1. After removal of 5 bases from V and 1 base from J, the junction contained 9 bases not matched to a gene. CDR3 length equals 15 residues. Germline loops: CDR1 GTSNPN, CDR2 SVGIG (reference sequence). The CDR3 sequence is CAWEGPGQGNTEAFF. The CDR3 bases are TGTGCCTGGGAGGGCCCAGGACAGGGGAACACTGAAGCTTTCTTT. Full variable domain (rest looked up from reference TRBV30 and TRBJ1-1): SQTIHQWPATLVQPVGSPLSLECTVEGTSNPNLYWYRQAAGRGLQLLFYSVGIGQISSEVPQNLSASRPQDRQFILSSKKLLLSDSGFYLCAWEGPGQGNTEAFFGQGTRLTVV.

The rearrangement joins TRBV9 to TRBJ1-2; 7 bases map to TRBD1. The CDR3 sequence is 14 residues long. With V trimmed by 1 base and J by 4 bases, 4 bases remained unmatched. CDR1 and CDR2 (germline): SGDLS, YYNGEE. The CDR3 sequence: CASSVHWTGYGYTF. CDR3 in DNA: TGTGCCAGCAGCGTACATTGGACAGGCTATGGCTACACCTTC.

J is TRBJ2-7 and V is TRBV2; unclear D gene. Germline lookup yields CDR1 SNHLY and CDR2 FYNNEI. V gave up 6 bases and J gave up 5 bases, with 11 bases separating them. The CDR3 is 12 amino acids. CDR3 in DNA: TGTGCCAGCAGCCCAACAGCTCACGAGCAGTACTTC. This gives the protein CASSPTAHEQYF.

The CDR3 DNA sequence: TGTGCCAGCAGCTCCTTGATAGCGGGCGTCTACAATGAGCAGTTCTTC. Amino acids: CASSSLIAGVYNEQFF. The V call is TRBV11-2, the J call TRBJ2-1; 7 nucleotides match TRBD2. Germline loops: CDR1 SGHAT, CDR2 FQNNGV. The CDR3 is made up of 16 amino acids. Trimming took 4 bases from V and 3 from J; bases not matched to a gene: 9. The complete variable domain, with remaining parts taken from reference TRBV11-2 and TRBJ2-1, reads EAGVAQSPRYKIIEKRQSVAFWCNPISGHATLYWYQQILGQGPKLLIQFQNNGVVDDSQLPKDRFSAERLKGVDSTLKIQPAKLEDSAVYLCASSSLIAGVYNEQFFGPGTRLTVL.

The gene calls are TRBV4-2 and TRBJ1-2, with D possibly TRBD1 on 6 matching bases. The CDR3 sequence is 14 residues long. Trimming pared 5 bases from V and 4 bases from J, leaving 14 bases between. The V gene's germline CDR1 is LGHNA and CDR2 YNFKEQ. The DNA of the CDR3 is TGTGCCAGCAGCAAAATGGACAGCACCTATGGCTACACCTTC. Residues: CASSKMDSTYGYTF.

The V and J genes are TRBV13 and TRBJ2-1; possibly TRBD1 for D (5 bases). The CDR3 totals 15 residues. Looked up from germline, CDR1 is PRHDT and CDR2 is FYEKMQ (reference sequence). V gave up 5 bases and J gave up 0 bases, with 11 bases separating them. This CDR3 reads CASSMDTDSYNEQFF. DNA for the CDR3: TGTGCCAGCAGCATGGACACCGACTCCTACAATGAGCAGTTCTTC.

The J gene is TRBJ1-5, the V gene TRBV21-1. TRBV21-1 is shown as a pseudogene. CDR3 length equals 15 residues. As DNA, the CDR3 is TGTGCCAGCAGCACATCGGGGGGAATCGGGCAGCCCCAGCATTTT. Encoded protein: CASSTSGGIGQPQHF.

The J gene is TRBJ1-4, the V gene TRBV5-1; no clear D gene. Germline V lookup: CDR1 SGHRS, CDR2 YFSETQ. The CDR3 length is 14 residues. V was shortened by 3 bases and J by 0 bases, with 6 bases between the two germline ends. CDR3 bases: TGCGCCAGCAGCTCGACTGCAACTAATGAAAAACTGTTTTTT. Translated, it gives CASSSTATNEKLFF.